What follows is one TCR beta chain and its context. Its antigen is still unknown. This specimen includes other DNA sequences encoding the same CDR3. Of the isolated RNA, all was reverse transcribed, and so the sequenced material was expressed TCRB transcripts. Several million reads on average were seen across naive, central memory and regulatory T cell samples. Only in-frame clones appear in the TCRdb table, and some are missing; sequencing was by immunoSEQ multiplex PCR. The profile shows about 340,000 clones, about 13% of them singletons. This entry is derived from a study of beta chain features in type 1 diabetes. Broader study findings: Across all four CD4+ subsets, people with type 1 diabetes showed modestly shorter TCRB CDR3s.

This sequence originates from a woman aged 18-29 years with type 1 diabetes. The sequenced sample consisted of naive CD4+ T cells from blood.

Here the CDR3 reads CSVGGRLNTEAFF. The CDR3 DNA follows: TGCAGCGTTGGGGGCCGGTTGAACACTGAAGCTTTCTTT. The chain has TRBV29-1 and TRBJ1-1; D possibly corresponds to TRBD1 (5 bases). Germline V gene sequence: CDR1 SQVTM, CDR2 ANQGSEA. Trimming cost V 4 bases and J 0 bases, with 9 bases left between them. The CDR3 extends over 13 amino acids.